This T cell receptor (beta chain) was captured in a study of blood T cell repertoires in COVID-19. Study-wide background: COVID-19 samples collected from the United States, Italy and Spain covered acute and convalescent phases. PBMCs, B-cell-depleted T cells, or T cells were the source of the cDNA or gDNA that made up the material.

In the original workflow: Amplification of reference gene primers was used by the study to estimate nucleated cell counts. Clones were read by immunoSEQ multiplex PCR, and TCRdb kept only the in-frame ones, dropping some. Clone size and the V and J calls come from that table; the DNA yielded D and trimming. Of about 46,000 clones in the sample, 80% to 90% were seen once. The CDR3 has 18 amino acids. Unmatched junction bases numbered 12, after V lost 2 bases and J lost 5 bases. Germline CDR1 KGHSH, CDR2 LQKENI. The specimen sequenced was peripheral blood. The source is a woman aged 80 or older with acute or convalescent COVID-19. V gene TRBV18 combines with J gene TRBJ1-5; 10 nucleotides agree with TRBD1. CDR3: CASSPGWDRGGVYQPQHF. As DNA, the CDR3 is TGTGCCAGCTCACCAGGCTGGGACAGGGGTGGAGTGTATCAGCCCCAGCATTTT. Using reference TRBV18 and TRBJ1-5 for the parts outside the CDR3, the full variable domain is NAGVMQNPRHLVRRRGQEARLRCSPMKGHSHVYWYRQLPEEGLKFMVYLQKENIIDESGMPKERFSAEFPKEGPSILRIQQVVRGDSAAYFCASSPGWDRGGVYQPQHFGDGTRLSIL.